These 3 T cell receptor beta chains originate from one sample sequenced in a study of CD8+CD57+ T cells in acquired aplastic anemia. Genomic DNA was employed as the template in profiling TCR beta VDJ and CDR3. From the reads, TCRdb called clonotypes with MiXCR, one entry per CDR3 protein. Among more than 40,000 distinct CDR3 sequences listed, approximately 78% were seen once. Input material: sorted CD4+, CD8+, or CD8+CD57+ T cells (not recorded which) from PBMCs. The receptors come from a human donor in good health, serving as a control.

The rearrangement links TRBV20-1 to TRBJ1-1; D is undetermined. The CDR3 has 16 residues. Deletions cut 1 base from V and 0 bases from J, with 15 bases between. Germline V gene lookup returns CDR1 DFQATT and CDR2 SNEGSKA (reference sequence). CDR3 loop: CSARGVFGTLNTEAFF. CDR3 bases: TGCAGTGCTAGAGGTGTATTTGGTACTTTGAACACTGAAGCTTTCTTT.

The gene calls are TRBV29-1 and TRBJ2-7; TRBD1 matches 9 bases. The ends lost 6 bases at V and 7 bases at J; junction bases unmatched: 7. CDR1 and CDR2 (germline): SQVTM, ANQGSEA. The CDR3 spans 12 residues. CDR3 nucleotide sequence: TGCAGCGTGACAGGGGGGTCTGATGAGCAGTACTTC. As protein: CSVTGGSDEQYF.

Within the sample, this clonotype is medium-sized. The chain links TRBV7-9 to TRBJ2-7; TRBD1 is a possible D gene (5 bases). There are 14 residues in the CDR3. V lost 5 bases and J 2 bases, leaving 13 bases between the germline ends. CDR1 and CDR2 from the germline V gene are SEHNR and FQNEAQ (reference sequence). The CDR3 bases are TGTGCCAGCAGCCCGATGGACACGACCTACGAGCAGTACTTC. Translated, it gives CASSPMDTTYEQYF.